Below, one T cell receptor (beta chain) is given with its context. The source of the sample is a study of PD-1 blockade in classical Hodgkin lymphoma. Study in general: The patients were dosed with nivolumab 3 mg/kg, infused intravenously every 2 weeks.

After autologous stem cell transplantation all patients relapsed, and prior brentuximab vedotin exposure differed between cohorts. Trimming took 0 bases from V and 4 from J, leaving 1 base between them. CDR1 is DFQATT and CDR2 is SNEGSKA in the germline V gene (reference sequence). The CDR3 has 10 residues. Assay: immunoSEQ multiplex PCR; the TCRdb copy retains only in-frame clones and omits some. Counted here are 70,000 to 85,000 clones, around 93% occurring once; the ten biggest clones make up approximately 8.1%. The sequence derives from a human donor with classical Hodgkin lymphoma. Sample: peripheral blood mononuclear cells (PBMCs), taken at baseline. This sequence joins TRBV20-1 and TRBJ2-7; D unresolved. In DNA form, the CDR3 reads TGCAGTGCTAGAGAGTACGAGCAGTACTTC. This encodes CSAREYEQYF.